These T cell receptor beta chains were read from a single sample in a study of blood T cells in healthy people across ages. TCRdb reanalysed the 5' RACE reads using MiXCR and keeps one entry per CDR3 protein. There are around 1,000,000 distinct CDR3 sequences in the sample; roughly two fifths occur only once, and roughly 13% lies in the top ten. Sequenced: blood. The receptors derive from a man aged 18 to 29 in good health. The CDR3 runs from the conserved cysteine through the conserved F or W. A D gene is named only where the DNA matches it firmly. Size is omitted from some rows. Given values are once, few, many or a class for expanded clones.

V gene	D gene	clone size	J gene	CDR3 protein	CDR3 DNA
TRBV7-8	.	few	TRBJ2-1	CASSATSNEQFF	TGTGCCAGCAGCGCTACTAGCAATGAGCAGTTCTTC
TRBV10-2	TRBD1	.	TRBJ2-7	CASSGGDRAYEQYF	TGCGCCAGCAGTGGTGGGGACAGAGCCTACGAGCAGTACTTC
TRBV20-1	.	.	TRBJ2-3	CTTPGPGTDTQYF	TGCACTACTCCGGGACCAGGCACAGATACGCAGTATTTT
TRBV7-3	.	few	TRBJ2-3	CASSLSGVNTDTQYF	TGTGCCAGCAGCCTATCGGGGGTAAACACAGATACGCAGTATTTT
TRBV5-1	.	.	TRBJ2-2	CASGRYSNTGELFF	TGCGCCAGTGGGAGGTACTCGAACACCGGGGAGCTGTTTTTT
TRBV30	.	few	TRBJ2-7	CAWSAARSSYEQYF	TGTGCCTGGAGTGCTGCAAGGTCCTCCTACGAGCAGTACTTC
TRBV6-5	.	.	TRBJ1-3	CASSYSTRGAAISGNTIYF	TGTGCCAGCAGTTACTCGACGCGGGGAGCCGCCATCTCTGGAAACACCATATATTTT
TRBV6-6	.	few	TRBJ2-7	CASSYLQNYEQYF	TGTGCCAGCAGTTACCTCCAGAACTACGAGCAGTACTTC
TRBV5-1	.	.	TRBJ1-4	CASSPGQFRVGNEKLFF	TGCGCCAGCAGCCCTGGACAGTTTCGAGTGGGTAATGAAAAACTGTTTTTT
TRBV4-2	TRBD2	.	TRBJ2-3	CASSQDYRRGVGTDTQYF	TGTGCCAGCAGCCAAGATTATAGGCGGGGGGTTGGTACAGATACGCAGTATTTT
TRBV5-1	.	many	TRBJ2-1	CASSAQPYNEQFF	TGCGCCAGCAGTGCCCAGCCCTACAATGAGCAGTTCTTC
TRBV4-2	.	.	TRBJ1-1	CAGSQNLERGTEAFF	TGTGCCGGCAGCCAGAACTTAGAGAGGGGCACTGAAGCTTTCTTT
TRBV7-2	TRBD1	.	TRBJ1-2	CASSVTGGESNYGYTF	TGTGCCAGCAGCGTGACAGGGGGGGAATCAAACTATGGCTACACCTTC
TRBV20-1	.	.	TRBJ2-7	CSAGDPTRGGSYEQYF	TGCAGTGCTGGAGACCCAACTAGAGGAGGGAGCTACGAGCAGTACTTC
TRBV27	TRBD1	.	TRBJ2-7	CASSLKPENRGAYEQYF	TGTGCCAGCAGTTTAAAGCCCGAAAACAGGGGAGCCTACGAGCAGTACTTC
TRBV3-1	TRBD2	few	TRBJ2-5	CASSQGLADGTQYF	TGTGCCAGCAGCCAAGGACTAGCGGACGGGACCCAGTACTTC
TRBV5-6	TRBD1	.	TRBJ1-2	CASSKERDSLLPHYGYTF	TGTGCCAGCAGCAAAGAACGGGACAGTCTTCTCCCACACTATGGCTACACCTTC
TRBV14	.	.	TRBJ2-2	CASSLNHNTGELFF	TGTGCCAGCAGCCTTAACCACAACACCGGGGAGCTGTTTTTT
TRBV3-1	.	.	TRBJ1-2	CASSQPWAVWGYTF	TGTGCCAGCAGCCAACCCTGGGCAGTCTGGGGCTACACCTTC
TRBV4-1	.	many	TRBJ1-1	CASSRGGGDTEAFF	TGCGCCAGCAGCCGGGGCGGAGGGGACACTGAAGCTTTCTTT
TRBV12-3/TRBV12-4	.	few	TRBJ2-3	CASSDRPTDTQYF	TGTGCCAGCTCGGACAGACCCACAGATACGCAGTATTTT
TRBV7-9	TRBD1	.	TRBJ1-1	CASSPSPTGKSEAFF	TGTGCCAGCAGCCCATCCCCGACAGGGAAGAGTGAAGCTTTCTTT
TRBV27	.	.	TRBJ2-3	CASTQTYSRADTQYF	TGTGCCAGCACGCAGACATACTCAAGGGCAGATACGCAGTATTTT
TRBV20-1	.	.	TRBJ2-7	CSASPAGSEQYF	TGCAGTGCTAGTCCGGCCGGGAGCGAGCAGTACTTC